The TCR beta chain described here comes from a study of blood T cell repertoires in COVID-19. The wider study: Collection of acute and convalescent COVID-19 samples took place in the United States, Italy and Spain. Nucleic acid was either cDNA or gDNA, and it came from T cells, B-cell-depleted T cells, or PBMCs.

Study processing details: For nucleated cells, counts were estimated from reference gene primer amplification. Assay used: immunoSEQ multiplex PCR; TCRdb lists only in-frame clones, some missing. V, J and clone size derive from that table, while D and trimming were established from the DNA sequence. The data show more than 200,000 clones, roughly 84% seen once. Germline V gene lookup returns CDR1 SNHLY and CDR2 FYNNEI. The CDR3 is made up of 13 amino acids. Trimming left V 7 bases short and J 6 bases short, with 13 bases between. The source material was peripheral blood. This clonotype was sampled from a man between 60 and 70 years old with acute or convalescent COVID-19. The chain links TRBV2 to TRBJ1-5, with D possibly matching TRBD1 (6 bases). CDR3 region: CASKEQGSQPQHF. The CDR3 DNA sequence: TGTGCCAGCAAAGAACAGGGTAGTCAGCCCCAGCATTTT. Complete variable domain (other parts from reference TRBV2 and TRBJ1-5): EPEVTQTPSHQVTQMGQEVILRCVPISNHLYFYWYRQILGQKVEFLVSFYNNEISEKSEIFDDQFSVERPDGSNFTLKIRSTKLEDSAMYFCASKEQGSQPQHFGDGTRLSIL.